Sequencing of this T cell receptor beta chain was carried out in a study of cytomegalovirus exposure and HLA in healthy donors. Amplification used 60 Vbeta primers and 13 Jbeta primers. This table comes from immunoSEQ multiplex PCR, and its TCRdb copy is limited to in-frame clones, with some not included. The sample lists 200,000 or so clones, about 80% occurring once. For this clone: What it binds is unknown.

When sampled, the donors appeared nominally healthy, though they likely had unrecorded immune exposures. This CDR3 region has 16 residues. V was cut by 3 bases and J by 4 bases, with 18 bases left in between. Germline values: CDR1 MNHNS, CDR2 SASEGT. The study's findings and limits: Diagnosis of cytomegalovirus status made by the classifier reportedly showed high specificity and sensitivity. An analysis that came later showed most CMV-associated TCR beta chains appearing HLA-restricted. Serostatus for CMV was the only available immune exposure information.

The clonotype comes from a woman aged 18 to 35 in good health and CMV-seropositive. J is TRBJ1-1 and V is TRBV6-1; a possible D gene is TRBD1 (6 bases). Input material: PBMCs. CDR3 nucleotide sequence: TGTGCCAGCAGTGAGTACATGCACAGGGAGCGCACTGAAGCTTTCTTT. Its protein product is CASSEYMHRERTEAFF.